This T cell receptor beta chain was identified during a study of identical twins. TCRdb reprocessed the 5' RACE reads via MiXCR and lists one record per CDR3 protein. The data hold around 690,000 distinct CDR3 sequences, with around 20% observed a single time. Each donor was a healthy Caucasian. This clonotype was seen only a few times. Between the trimmed V and J ends, which lost 0 bases and 2 bases, there was a span of 14 bases. The CDR3 runs to 16 residues. Germline CDR1 is MNHEY and CDR2 is SVGAGI. The data were also submitted as part of a second study, on T cells expressing NK-cell markers.

The sample consisted of PBMCs. The rearrangement uses TRBV6-5 and TRBJ2-7; D is perhaps TRBD1 (6 bases). This sequence was found in a woman between 18 and 30 years old in good health. CDR3 sequence reads: CASSYSGTRGTYEQYF. The CDR3, as DNA: TGTGCCAGCAGTTACTCCGGGACAAGGGGGACCTACGAGCAGTACTTC.